The rows below give T cell receptor beta chains drawn from one sample of a study of blood T cell repertoires in COVID-19. Profiling relied on immunoSEQ multiplex PCR, and the TCRdb table lists in-frame clones only, not all of them. The data show approximately 94,000 clones, roughly 88% seen once. Sequencing used peripheral blood. These receptors came from a human donor in a cohort sampled during active COVID-19. The CDR3 runs from the conserved cysteine through the conserved F or W. The D gene is left open where the match is weak. Only some rows state a clone size, as once, few, many or a class for expanded clones.

>TRBJ2-1|TRBV3-1/TRBV3-2|NA|NA
CASSQDRRRQVEQFF
TGTGCCAGCAGCCAAGATCGGCGGAGGCAGGTCGAGCAGTTCTTC
>TRBJ2-7|TRBV18|TRBD2|NA
CASSPQSSSGSNEQYF
TGTGCCAGCTCACCACAGTCCTCTAGCGGGAGCAACGAGCAGTACTTC
>TRBJ2-3|TRBV27|TRBD2|NA
CASSLKTSLSTDTQYF
TGTGCCAGCAGTCTTAAGACTAGCCTGAGCACAGATACGCAGTATTTT
>TRBJ2-1|TRBV27|TRBD2|NA
CASRTSGRDNEQFF
TGTGCCAGCAGGACTAGCGGGAGGGACAATGAGCAGTTCTTC
>TRBJ1-4|TRBV10-3|TRBD1|NA
CATSDAGTGYEKLFF
TGTGCCACCTCGGACGCCGGGACAGGGTACGAAAAACTGTTTTTT
>TRBJ2-7|TRBV5-5|NA|NA
CASSLAQAPWEQYF
TGTGCCAGCAGCTTGGCTCAAGCCCCCTGGGAGCAGTACTTC
>TRBJ1-6|TRBV18|NA|NA
CASSPPGTETLYSPLHF
TGTGCCAGCTCACCACCGGGCACAGAAACCCTGTATTCACCCCTCCACTTT
>TRBJ2-1|TRBV5-1|TRBD1|NA
CASSPGTGGAYNEQFF
TGCGCCAGCAGCCCCGGGACAGGGGGCGCCTACAATGAGCAGTTCTTC
>TRBJ1-2|TRBV2|NA|NA
CASSPLQGFDGYTF
TGTGCCAGCAGTCCATTACAGGGTTTCGATGGCTACACCTTC
>TRBJ2-2|TRBV28|NA|NA
CASSLFEGGELFF
TGTGCCAGCAGTTTATTCGAGGGCGGGGAGCTGTTTTTT
>TRBJ2-1|TRBV30|TRBD2|NA
CAWSVGTSGSGNEQFF
TGTGCCTGGAGTGTTGGGACTAGCGGGAGTGGGAATGAGCAGTTCTTC
>TRBJ2-5|TRBV5-1|NA|NA
CASSLGPGQETQYF
TGCGCCAGCAGCTTGGGGCCAGGGCAAGAGACCCAGTACTTC
>TRBJ2-7|TRBV28|NA|NA
CASIPMGGSSYEQYF
TGTGCCAGCATTCCTATGGGGGGAAGCTCCTACGAGCAGTACTTC
>TRBJ1-2|TRBV5-1|TRBD1|NA
CASTDRGQGTYGYTF
TGCGCCAGCACTGATCGAGGACAGGGGACCTATGGCTACACCTTC
>TRBJ1-1|TRBV7-8|NA|NA
CASSIWGEKSGTEAFF
TGTGCCAGCAGCATCTGGGGGGAGAAAAGTGGGACTGAAGCTTTCTTT
>TRBJ2-2|TRBV2|NA|NA
CASSERARAPGELFF
TGTGCCAGCAGTGAAAGAGCCAGGGCCCCCGGGGAGCTGTTTTTT
>TRBJ2-7|TRBV27|NA|NA
CASSLFRVSYEQYF
TGTGCCAGCAGTTTATTCAGGGTGTCCTACGAGCAGTACTTC
>TRBJ2-3|TRBV5-1|TRBD2|once
CASSPATSSRTDTQYF
TGCGCCAGCAGCCCTGCGACTAGCTCTAGGACAGATACGCAGTATTTT
>TRBJ2-3|TRBV19|NA|NA
CASSFRGGSTDTQYF
TGTGCCAGTAGTTTCAGGGGCGGAAGCACAGATACGCAGTATTTT
>TRBJ2-3|TRBV3-1/TRBV3-2|TRBD2|NA
CASRLAGGPKDTQYF
TGTGCCAGTAGATTAGCGGGAGGGCCAAAAGATACGCAGTATTTT
>TRBJ2-2|TRBV7-9|NA|NA
CASSPPGAGELFF
TGTGCCAGCAGCCCCCCCGGGGCCGGGGAGCTGTTTTTT
>TRBJ2-1|TRBV7-7|NA|NA
CASSFRQGGYNEQFF
TGTGCCAGCAGCTTCCGGCAGGGGGGTTACAATGAGCAGTTCTTC
>TRBJ2-7|TRBV28|TRBD2|NA
CASSSGLGSYEQYF
TGTGCCAGCAGTTCAGGACTAGGCTCCTACGAGCAGTACTTC